The text below deals with one T cell receptor (beta chain). What antigen it recognizes has not been identified. No per-base quality is available; no much larger clone lies one base away. Inclusive of the bounding cysteine and phenylalanine, the CDR3 is 13 residues long. The DNA shown is the 39-base CDR3, in frame from base 1. The germline V gene (reference sequence) yields LNHDA for CDR1 and SQIVND for CDR2. The trim is 1 base for V and 2 bases for J, with a gap of 4 bases between the germline ends. The data were taken from a study of cytomegalovirus exposure and HLA in healthy donors (dated by TCRdb to 2017 to 2019). Looking at the study overall: According to an earlier analysis of a few hundred of the donors, about 190 million T cells yielded over 90 million unique TCR beta sequences and more than 250 Gb of sequence data. The later analysis used no new phenotypic data to find candidate immune exposures, relying instead on TCR beta sequences and their occurrence across donors. In a later genetic analysis, genome-wide SNP genotypes for about 55% of the roughly 700 donors were used, and that subset was treated as a discovery cohort. An earlier analysis of some 500 of the donors used high-throughput TCR beta sequencing to judge whether each TCR beta V gene segment behaved as functional or pseudogenic. To predict cytomegalovirus infection status, the study combined high-throughput TCR immunosequencing, statistical association of individual TCRs with disease status, and machine learning. On average, approximately 250,000 unique TCR beta nucleotide sequences were sequenced per donor among 398 genotyped donors of the cohort, with roughly 19% of those sequences being non-productive. An early release that covered approximately 600 HLA-typed donors contained 250 to 350 gigabases of sequencing data and tens of millions of unique TCR sequences. Of the approximately 400 genotyped donors, approximately 83% fell in the genetic ancestry cluster associated with self-reported Caucasian donors. Donor age, sex, ethnicity and CMV serostatus were compiled alongside the repertoire data. Because of strong linkage in the cohort, four to six DR-DQ haplotypes were treated as single units for association and clustering. All discovery cohort repertoires had been generated using a single sequencing platform. The aim of the study was to test whether cataloging public T cell receptors could identify signatures of past pathogen exposure. A later analysis re-analyzed previously published TCR beta repertoires from approximately 670 donors and added high-resolution HLA genotyping to study TCR occurrence patterns. Using immunosequencing, the study profiled T cell repertoires from some 670 subjects and related those repertoires to cytomegalovirus serostatus. Besides the first cohort of roughly 660 subjects, a separate validation cohort made up of 120 different subjects was used. Typing coverage differed by locus: A, B, C, DRB1 and DQB1 were typed in about 620-640 donors, DQA1 in roughly 500, DPA1 in 600 to 610, and DPB1 in around 440. HLA typing included class I and class II loci at four-digit resolution. What the study reported, not specific to this receptor: An earlier analysis of 450 to 750 of the donors showed that most TCR beta V segments appeared in productive rearrangements either about 87% or about 30% of the time, which broadly matched IMGT annotations. A further reported finding was that TCR beta sequences accurately predicted the HLA-A and HLA-B alleles for most subjects in the first cohort. The classifier was reported to diagnose cytomegalovirus status with high specificity and sensitivity in both the original cohort and the validation cohort. Several of the top co-occurrence clusters appeared to be linked to parvovirus B19, influenza, CMV and Epstein-Barr virus, according to a later analysis. Specific HLA alleles were associated with more than 15,000 TCR beta sequences at a false discovery rate of 0.05 in a later analysis. Approximately 16 rarely observed V segments, including chromosome 9 orphons, were excluded from the earlier analysis of 550 to 700 of the donors because counts were too low. It was suggested by the authors that the approach could potentially be generalized to other disease states and immunological phenotypes. In a later analysis, HLA-associated TCR beta chains were found to be more clonally expanded and to have lower generation probabilities than equally common non-associated chains. Because HLA typing was missing for some donors at each locus, association tests included only the typed subset. A total of 150 to 200 TCR beta chains were listed by the study as associated with cytomegalovirus. The presence/absence analyses assumed that sequencing depth was roughly uniform across donors, and that assumption may not be true. A group of highly shared sequence variants was considered likely to be a technical artifact of the sequencing pipeline. An association between a missense DCLRE1C variant and V-gene and J-gene trimming of TCR beta chains was found in a later genetic analysis and replicated in an independent cohort. For the cohort, immune exposure information was limited to CMV serostatus. Strong co-occurrence of HLA alleles, especially DR and DQ, made assigning TCR associations to individual alleles difficult. Three of the identified cytomegalovirus-associated TCR beta chains were confirmed in vitro to be specific for cytomegalovirus antigens. Across donors, most TCR sequences were observed very rarely, whereas some public TCRs were present in many individuals. The 87-base-pair reads could not distinguish some IMGT-functional V segments, including TRBV6-2 and TRBV6-3, so those segments were excluded. In a later analysis, the rate of TCR association differed among HLA loci, with DRB1 alleles having the most associated TCRs and HLA-C alleles having the fewest. Only TCR beta chains were sequenced in this cohort, and the absence of alpha or paired-chain data limited detectable features. In a later genetic analysis, fewer N-insertions in productive TCRs were reported among donors in an Asian-associated ancestry cluster than the roughly 670-donor mean. In a later analysis, most CMV-associated TCR beta chains were found to appear HLA-restricted, with HLA associations seemingly driven largely by CMV exposure. Linkage disequilibrium might explain the correlated functional status among segregating V segments, but an unknown experimental factor could not be excluded.

Library creation used the immunoSEQ multiplex PCR assay. For the multiplex PCR, a mixture combining 60 forward primers for TCR Vbeta segments and 13 reverse primers for TCR Jbeta segments was used. Amplification of the CDR3 region of rearranged TCR beta genes was performed with a multiplex PCR assay on genomic DNA. The Illumina HiSeq System was used to sequence the amplified TCR beta libraries as 87-base-pair reads. Processing in the source paper ran as follows. A later analysis tallied 75 million to 95 million unique TCR beta chains across the approximately 670 repertoires, and approximately 9.9 million of those chains were shared by two or more donors. A nearest-neighbor algorithm error-corrected the raw reads and collapsed the reads into unique sequences, merging closely related sequences to remove PCR and sequencing errors. Alignment of CDR3 sequences to IMGT reference sequences was used to assign V, D and J gene segments. Each retained sequence needed at least a six-nucleotide match to both a V gene segment and a J gene segment. A rearrangement was called productive if the CDR3 had no stop codons and remained in frame with V and J, and every other rearrangement was called non-productive. Following IMGT convention, CDR3 was defined as the stretch from the second conserved V-encoded cysteine up to the conserved J-encoded phenylalanine. Sequences without an unambiguous match to a single V gene segment were excluded from the earlier analysis of about 600 of the donors. An earlier analysis of approximately 590 of the donors classified V segments as functional when productive rearrangements were above 56.7% and as segregating when the standard deviation between donors was above 5%. A statistical classification framework was built to diagnose cytomegalovirus status from the catalog of TCR beta chain sequences. In a later analysis, V and J genes were assigned by comparing TCR nucleotide sequences against IMGT/GENE-DB human TR gene sequences. Using the TCRdist pipeline, a later analysis assigned CDR3 sequences along with most-parsimonious VDJ recombination scenarios. In a later analysis, each TCR beta chain was defined by its CDR3 amino acid sequence together with its V-gene family, and reads without a unique V-gene family were excluded. In a later analysis, fewer than 600 highly shared, low-generation-probability nucleotide sequences were removed to address suspected cross-contamination and a sequencing artifact. In a later analysis, a clonal expansion index for each public chain was calculated from normalized within-repertoire ranks of inferred template counts. Generation probabilities in a later analysis came from a VDJ recombination model fitted to out-of-frame rearrangements, and those results were checked against IGoR. In a later analysis, hypergeometric tests were used to score TCR-TCR, TCR-HLA and TCR-CMV co-occurrence, with a repertoire-size bias correction applied to TCR pairs. In a later analysis, false discovery rates were estimated by permuting HLA or CMV assignments 20 times. A later analysis grouped co-occurring TCRs with DBSCAN, adding TCRdist sequence similarity when clustering within HLA-allele-positive subsets. For co-occurrence clustering, repertoires with fewer than 30,000 or more than 120,000 public chains were excluded, along with five or six repertoires with anomalous nucleotide sharing. Sourced from immuneACCESS, this table was stored by TCRdb with only in-frame sequences that have V and J called. A share of the clones is absent; for the studies checked, an unresolved V gene accounts for under half, and the remainder has no known explanation. V, J and clone size derive from that table, while D and trimming were established from the DNA sequence. Present in this sample are 150,000 to 180,000 clones, more than 75% of which were seen just once. Around 5.6% of the sample is held by the ten biggest clonotypes.

The cohort comprised 670 or so healthy bone marrow donors. All cohort members were sampled while nominally healthy, although unrecorded immune exposures were likely present. The donor tested CMV seropositive and was one of the 289 seropositive cohort members. A peripheral blood sample was collected from each donor, and TCR beta sequencing was performed on peripheral blood mononuclear cells. Genomic DNA extraction from the blood cell samples was performed with the Qiagen DNeasy Blood Extraction Kit. This receptor was taken from a woman in her thirties or forties in good health and CMV-seropositive. The chain uses TRBV19 and TRBJ2-3; the D gene is not confidently resolved. The source material was PBMCs. At the DNA level, the sequence is TGTGCCAGTAGTATAGTAGTCACAGATACGCAGTATTTT. It encodes CASSIVVTDTQYF.